This T cell receptor (beta chain) was sequenced in a study of blood T cells in healthy people across ages (dated by TCRdb to between 2015 and 2016). With respect to the entire study: In model experiments, roughly one uniquely barcoded TCR beta cDNA molecule per two T cells was captured by template switching. Using the same blood draw, the study looked at two additional independent replicas of 1 million unique cDNA reads for two donors, one aged 18 to 30 and the other aged 80 or older. Using deep sequencing normalized with unique cDNA molecular identifiers, the study measured how TCR beta repertoire diversity changes with age. The donors were split into four age groups: young (average around 17 years), middle-aged (roughly 39), aged (approximately 59) and long-lived (approximately 80).

Donors were a few dozen systemically healthy Caucasian individuals from Russia aged roughly 6 to 100 years. Around 10 milliliters of peripheral blood were drawn from each donor into EDTA-treated Vacutainer tubes. Ficoll-Paque density-gradient centrifugation was used to isolate PBMCs, with at least 6 million per sample. Total RNA was extracted from PBMCs with Trizol reagent, with at least 5 micrograms obtained per sample. For every donor, flow cytometry on a PBMC aliquot measured the percentage of naive CD45RAhigh/CD27high T cells. Comments on this clonotype: Its target antigen remains unknown. No quality values exist for individual bases; no much larger clone is one base distant.

The library was made by 5' RACE. Reads for this sample came from an Illumina HiSeq 2500. A second PCR of about 6 to 12 cycles was performed with a sample-barcoded 5' primer and a J-beta primer mix. Each TCR beta cDNA molecule received a unique molecular identifier from a template-switch 5' adaptor carrying 12 random nucleotides. At least 2.5 million CDR3-containing paired-end reads were obtained from each sample. All of the RNA was converted into first-strand cDNA using the Mint cDNA synthesis kit, with a TRBC-specific oligonucleotide serving as the primer. Following uracil-DNA glycosylase treatment, all cDNA underwent a first 18-cycle PCR with the universal primers M1SS and BC2_uni_R. The authors' analysis ran thus. For normalization, 1 million high-quality reads were randomly selected from each sample, with every read carrying a distinct molecular identifier. Instead of being binned into consensus sequences, reads that shared molecular identifiers were thrown out. CDR3 identification, clonotype clustering and error correction used MiTCR with a Q25 quality threshold and the strictest error-elimination algorithm. A nonparametric unseen species model using Euler transformation provided a lower-bound estimate of total TCR beta diversity. TCRdb reran the public reads through fastp at Q25 and MiXCR, keeping productive beta chains. Rows are unified per CDR3 protein, each entry keeping the most common DNA and genes. The V and J calls shown here were made by TCRdb, not taken from the authors' results. This sample is represented by around 1,000,000 distinct CDR3 sequences; around 27% of them were singletons. The ten largest clones represent around 0.75% of the sample.

Overall study outcomes, separate from this receptor: Compared with the aged group, the long-lived group had more naive CD4+ T cells, fewer expanded clones and increased TCR diversity, suggesting age selection. Bulk unsorted PBMC profiling prevented conclusive comparison of naive and antigen-experienced compartments. Estimates of total diversity based on one million sequenced T cells were regarded as lower bounds and as underestimates. Because donor CMV infection status was unknown, age-related changes in expanded clonotypes were potentially confounded. Observed TCR beta diversity per million T cells fell roughly linearly with age, and a significant reduction was already apparent by age around 36. A strong correlation was found between observed TCR beta diversity and the percentage of naive T cells measured by flow cytometry.

CDR1 SEHNR and CDR2 FQNEAQ are derived from the germline V gene (reference sequence). The CDR3 runs 15 residues from the cysteine to the phenylalanine. Of the read, only the CDR3 DNA is kept; its 45 bases are in frame from base 1. V is reduced by 5 bases and J by 8 bases, leaving a spacing of 18 bases between them. The sample also formed part of further work on T cells of mothers and their children. From that second study: Nine systemically healthy Caucasian individuals served as donors, namely three mothers together with their six children. cDNA synthesis consumed the entire amount of extracted RNA, loaded at about 1.6 ug RNA in each 15 ul reaction. In the second PCR, the M1S primer added sample barcodes and 2-4 random nucleotides. Over 10 million TCR beta CDR3 reads came from each mother, compared with about 3.2 million reads from each child. TCR recombination output is similarly shaped by thymic selection in related and unrelated pairs, with a minor effect exerted by inherited differences. Normalized repertoire overlap was always found to be slightly, but never significantly, higher in related mother-child pairs than in unrelated mother-child pairs. No persistent microchimeric T cell clones were found, with a detection sensitivity of approximately 100 clones per million clonotypes. To look for features that set related mother-child pairs apart from unrelated individuals, the researchers ran deep NGS to compare the TCR beta repertoires of mothers and children. On average, the children were roughly 10 +/- 4 years old, while the mothers were about 40 +/- 4 years old. After adapters were ligated using NEBNext reagents, the libraries underwent 100+100 nt paired-end sequencing on an Illumina HiSeq 2000. Mother and child libraries were prepared a month apart and sequenced in separate runs to prevent cross-contamination. For each donor, somewhere between 500,000 and 2,000,000 distinct TCR beta clonotypes were identified. Naive TCR beta clonotypes were estimated from low-frequency clonotypes matched to each donor's FACS-determined naive share, without sorting.

The material sequenced was blood. The chain is made from TRBV7-9 and TRBJ1-4, with the D gene not confidently named. This receptor was obtained from a girl aged 2-15 years in good health. The bases are TGTGCCAGCAGCCCTACCGGGTCCCAAGGAGAAAAACTGTTTTTT. It codes for CASSPTGSQGEKLFF.